Listed here is a single TCR beta chain. The data were obtained in a study of cytomegalovirus exposure and HLA in healthy donors. In the PCR, 60 Vbeta and 13 Jbeta primers were used. Data came from immunoSEQ multiplex PCR; TCRdb stores just in-frame clones and leaves some out. The profile shows about 77,000 clones, around 76% of them singletons. The source of this sequence is a middle-aged man in good health and CMV-seronegative. Specimen: PBMCs.

CDR3 region: CASSYSAVYTDTQYF. The CDR3 coding sequence is TGTGCCAGCAGTTACTCGGCAGTATATACAGATACGCAGTATTTT. The chain carries TRBV6-5 and TRBJ2-3; D not resolved. CDR3 size: 15 residues. Trimming stripped 0 bases from V and 3 bases from J, with 10 bases between. Per the germline V gene, CDR1 is MNHEY and CDR2 is SVGAGI.